This T cell receptor beta chain was retrieved from a study of CD4 T cells in relation to SARS-CoV-2 and coronaviruses. Study-level background: ViraFEST: approximately 10-day antigen culture of PBMCs, then TCR beta CDR3 sequencing. Crossreactive spike epitopes shared across donors were mapped to their HLA restriction. Convalescent donors were aged roughly 21 to 72, with median roughly 40 years.

The germline V and J ends were trimmed by 4 bases and 0 bases, with 9 bases remaining between them. Germline V gene data show CDR1 as KGHSH and CDR2 as LQKENI. There are 14 residues in the CDR3. Cryopreserved PBMCs were CD4-enriched, then split into naive and memory cells. Sequenced by immunoSEQ multiplex PCR; TCRdb stores in-frame clones only, minus some. This table has about 30,000 clones, under 80% appearing once. In its sample, this clone was seen once. Its antigen is currently unknown. The chain employs TRBV18 and TRBJ1-2, with D uncertain. The TCR originated in an adult with COVID-19. Input material: memory CD4+ T cells from PBMCs, cultured in vitro. The CDR3 DNA reads TGTGCCAGCTCACGACAAAAGGCTAACTATGGCTACACCTTC. This codes for CASSRQKANYGYTF.